This is a list of T cell receptor beta chains from one sample in a study of regulatory T cells in long-lasting Graves disease. MiXCR, applied by TCRdb to the multiplex PCR reads, yields one record per CDR3 protein. The sample lists some 370,000 distinct CDR3 sequences; roughly 25% were seen once. The material sequenced was peripheral blood mononuclear cells (PBMCs), taken when the disease was refractory, from a patient treated with antithyroid drugs. These receptors all stem from a woman aged 40 to 55 with Graves disease. Both conserved end residues are part of each CDR3. D genes are given only for firm matches. Clone size is shown for a subset of rows, as once, few, many or a class of expanded clone.

j_call | v_call | d_call | clone_size | cdr3_aa | cdr3_nt
TRBJ2-3 | TRBV6-1 | - | - | CASTMGNTDTQYF | TGTGCCAGCACTATGGGGAACACAGATACGCAGTATTTT
TRBJ1-1 | TRBV10-3 | - | - | CAISESSRPNTEAFF | TGTGCCATCAGTGAGTCTAGCAGGCCGAACACTGAAGCTTTCTTT
TRBJ2-6 | TRBV29-1 | TRBD1 | - | CSVEDLGTGGDYGANVLTF | TGCAGCGTTGAAGATCTCGGGACAGGGGGCGACTATGGGGCCAACGTCCTGACTTTC
TRBJ1-5 | TRBV9 | - | - | CASSVGATSNQPQHF | TGTGCCAGCAGCGTAGGGGCGACTAGCAATCAGCCCCAGCATTTT
TRBJ1-6 | TRBV27 | - | many | CASSLSGNSPLHF | TGTGCCAGCAGTTTATCAGGGAACTCACCCCTCCACTTT
TRBJ1-5 | TRBV2 | - | many | CASSETARGNQPQHF | TGTGCCAGCAGTGAAACGGCCAGGGGAAATCAGCCCCAGCATTTT
TRBJ2-4 | TRBV11-2 | - | few | CASSHSWVKNIQYF | TGTGCCAGCAGCCATAGTTGGGTGAAAAACATTCAGTACTTC
TRBJ2-5 | TRBV15 | - | few | CATSRDQEEETQYF | TGTGCCACCAGCAGAGATCAAGAAGAAGAGACCCAGTACTTC
TRBJ2-1 | TRBV7-3 | - | - | CASSLKRVGEQFF | TGTGCCAGCAGCTTAAAAAGGGTGGGTGAGCAGTTCTTC
TRBJ2-1 | TRBV27 | - | - | CASSLSYGGEQFF | TGTGCCAGCAGTTTATCGTATGGCGGTGAGCAGTTCTTC
TRBJ2-7 | TRBV5-1 | - | many | CASSLGPGGGYEQYF | TGCGCCAGCAGCTTGGGCCCCGGGGGCGGCTACGAGCAGTACTTC
TRBJ2-6 | TRBV30 | - | - | CAWSVAGSGANVLTF | TGTGCCTGGAGTGTCGCCGGGTCTGGGGCCAACGTCCTGACTTTC
TRBJ1-5 | TRBV20-1 | - | - | CSASSGPNQPQHF | TGCAGTGCTAGCTCTGGACCCAATCAGCCCCAGCATTTT
TRBJ1-1 | TRBV11-1 | - | many | CASSLTLTSTEAFF | TGTGCCAGCAGCCTTACATTGACAAGCACTGAAGCTTTCTTT
TRBJ2-5 | TRBV3-1 | - | once | CASSQGHQETQYF | TGTGCCAGCAGCCAAGGACACCAAGAGACCCAGTACTTC
TRBJ2-7 | TRBV6-5 | - | - | CASSFRDSAYEQYF | TGTGCCAGCAGTTTCCGGGACTCGGCCTACGAGCAGTACTTC